This T cell receptor beta chain is from a study of blood T cell repertoires in COVID-19. Study summary: From the United States, Italy and Spain came samples of acute and convalescent COVID-19. PBMCs, B-cell-depleted T cells, or T cells were the source of the cDNA or gDNA that made up the material.

Generated by immunoSEQ multiplex PCR, the TCRdb table keeps only in-frame clones and is missing some. The sample gives about 160,000 clones, about 81% of which show up once; around a fifth is in the top ten. Germline V gives CDR1 SEHNR, CDR2 FQNEAQ (reference sequence). There are 15 residues in the CDR3. Trimming took 6 bases from V and 2 from J; bases not matched to a gene: 7. Input material: peripheral blood. This clonotype was obtained from a woman over 75 with acute or convalescent COVID-19. The chain uses TRBV7-9 and TRBJ2-1; 7 positions agree with TRBD1. CDR3 nucleotide sequence: TGTGCCAGCAGTCCCCCCGGGACAGCCTACAATGAGCAGTTCTTC. Residues: CASSPPGTAYNEQFF. Using reference TRBV7-9 and TRBJ2-1 for the parts outside the CDR3, the full variable domain is DTGVSQNPRHKITKRGQNVTFRCDPISEHNRLYWYRQTLGQGPEFLTYFQNEAQLEKSRLLSDRFSAERPKGSFSTLEIQRTEQGDSAMYLCASSPPGTAYNEQFFGPGTRLTVL.